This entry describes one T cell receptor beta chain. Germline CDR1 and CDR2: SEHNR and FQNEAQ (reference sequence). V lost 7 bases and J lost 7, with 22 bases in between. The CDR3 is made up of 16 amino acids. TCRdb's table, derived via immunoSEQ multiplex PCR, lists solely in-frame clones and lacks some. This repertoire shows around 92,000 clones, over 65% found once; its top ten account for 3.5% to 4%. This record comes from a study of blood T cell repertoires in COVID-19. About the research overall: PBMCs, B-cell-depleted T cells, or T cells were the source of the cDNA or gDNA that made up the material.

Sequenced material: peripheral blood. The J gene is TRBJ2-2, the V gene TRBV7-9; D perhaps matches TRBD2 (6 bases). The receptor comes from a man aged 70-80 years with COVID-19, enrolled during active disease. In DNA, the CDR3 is TGTGCCAGCACTACACGGAGGGGCTCTACTTTCGGGGAGCTGTTTTTT. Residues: CASTTRRGSTFGELFF.